The next 25 T cell receptor beta chains were all read from a single sample in a study of blood T cells in healthy people across ages. Primed by a sample-barcoded 5' primer and a J-beta primer mix, a second PCR proceeded for 7 to 11 cycles. Using its own MiXCR run on the 5' RACE reads, TCRdb lists one record per CDR3 protein. This table has around 800,000 distinct CDR3 sequences, about a quarter appearing once. This same sample was also taken into another study, of T cells of mothers and their children.

The specimen was blood. Source of these receptors: a boy aged 5-17 years in good health.

This clonotype has just a few counts. The rearrangement uses TRBV29-1 and TRBJ2-5, with a tentative D call TRBD1 (6 bases). The length of the CDR3 is 16 residues. The V and J ends lost 0 bases and 2 bases respectively, with 16 bases between them. CDR1 SQVTM and CDR2 ANQGSEA come from the germline V gene. CDR3 protein: CSVEDLPGHRQETQYF. The CDR3 DNA follows: TGCAGCGTTGAAGATCTTCCGGGACACCGTCAAGAGACCCAGTACTTC.

This sequence joins TRBV29-1 and TRBJ1-6; TRBD1 aligns across 7 bases. The CDR3 contains 15 residues. CDR1 and CDR2 from the germline V gene are SQVTM and ANQGSEA. Germline trimming cut 5 bases from V and 4 bases from J; bases unmatched to any gene: 8. As DNA, the CDR3 is TGCAGCGTTCCACGGGACAGCGGGTATAATTCACCCCTCCACTTT. This gives the protein CSVPRDSGYNSPLHF.

This clonotype showed up just a few times. The chain has TRBV12-5 and TRBJ2-5; 7 bases match TRBD2. The last part of the DNA fits TRBJ2-1 better; the J call may be wrong. The CDR3 runs to 13 residues. The germline gives CDR1 LGHNT, CDR2 FRNRAP. The chain's CDR3 is CASVTSVGNEQFF. CDR3 in DNA: TGTGCTAGTGTCACTAGCGTTGGAAATGAGCAGTTCTTC.

This clonotype was observed many times. The chain links TRBV10-3 to TRBJ2-6; D not resolved. The V gene's germline CDR1 is ENHRY and CDR2 SYGVKD. CDR3 length equals 13 residues. Trimming left V 8 bases short and J 0 bases short, with 5 bases between. The CDR3 sequence: CAIGRSGANVLTF. The CDR3 DNA follows: TGTGCCATCGGACGCTCTGGGGCCAACGTCCTGACTTTC.

The rearrangement joins TRBV5-1 to TRBJ1-2, with D possibly matching TRBD1 (5 bases). The CDR3 totals 15 residues. Germline-derived CDR1 and CDR2 are SGHRS and YFSETQ. Trimming shortened V by 0 bases and J by 2 bases, and 11 bases separated the two germline ends. For the CDR3, the DNA is TGCGCCAGCAGCTTGGGGGAAAACAGGAACTATGGCTACACCTTC. Residues: CASSLGENRNYGYTF.

Only a few counts were recorded for this clonotype. The rearrangement uses TRBV12-5 and TRBJ2-2, with no clear D. Trimming left V 3 bases short and J 6 bases short, with 8 bases between. The CDR3 loop spans 13 amino acids. The germline CDR1 and CDR2 sequences are LGHNT and FRNRAP. As DNA, the CDR3 is TGTGCTAGTGGTTTCGTCGGGCCCGGGGAGCTGTTTTTT. It codes for CASGFVGPGELFF.

This clonotype was counted a few times. The V and J genes are TRBV3-1 and TRBJ1-4, with 8 bases that match TRBD1. Per germline, CDR1 LGHDT and CDR2 YNNKEL (reference sequence). V lost 3 bases, J lost 3 bases, and 6 bases stayed unmatched. The CDR3 loop spans 16 amino acids. In DNA form, the CDR3 reads TGTGCCAGCAGCCAGGTCCGGACAGGGCCTAATGAAAAACTGTTTTTT. Translation: CASSQVRTGPNEKLFF.

CDR3 loop: CASSRGGLDEQFF. For the CDR3, the DNA is TGTGCCAGCAGCCGTGGGGGACTCGATGAGCAGTTCTTC. The chain has TRBV14 and TRBJ2-5, with D perhaps TRBD2 (6 bases). With the DNA end fitting TRBJ2-1 better, the J assignment may be wrong. The CDR3 runs to 13 residues. CDR1 SGHDN and CDR2 FVKESK come from the germline V gene.

The chain uses TRBV6-5 and TRBJ2-1; TRBD1 is a possible D gene (6 bases). This CDR3 has 12 residues. V lost 4 bases to trimming and J lost 13 bases, with 14 bases between them. From germline, CDR1 is MNHEY and CDR2 SVGAGI. As DNA, the CDR3 is TGTGCCAGCAGTTCCCACAGGGAATATCAGTTCTTC. Residues: CASSSHREYQFF.

This clonotype was seen a handful of times. The genes are TRBV12-3 or TRBV12-4 and TRBJ2-2; D is unclear. This CDR3 is built from 15 residues. V lost 5 bases and J lost 4, with 14 bases in between. CDR3 residues: CASSSLAGPTGELFF. In nucleotides, the CDR3 is TGTGCCAGCAGTAGCCTGGCAGGCCCCACCGGGGAGCTGTTTTTT.

The sample holds a few counts of this clonotype. Sequence at one end of the junction differs from germline and may be a read error. This chain connects TRBV3-1 to TRBJ2-7; 11 nucleotides match TRBD1. The germline CDR1 and CDR2 sequences are LGHDT and YNNKEL (reference sequence). CDR3 length: 16 residues. This CDR3 reads CASSHGTGGISYEQYF. As DNA, the CDR3 is TGCGCCAGCAGCCATGGGACAGGGGGAATCTCCTACGAGCAGTACTTC.

The V call is TRBV24-1, the J call TRBJ2-4; 8 positions agree with TRBD2. The CDR3 contains 14 residues. Germline V gives CDR1 KGHDR, CDR2 SFDVKD. J was trimmed by 7 bases and V by 4 bases; bases with no gene match: 5. The CDR3: CATSDPGRANIQYF. The CDR3 coding sequence is TGTGCCACCAGTGACCCCGGGAGGGCCAACATTCAGTACTTC.

This clonotype was recorded a few times. The chain recombines TRBV29-1 with TRBJ1-2; no reliable D call. Germline CDR1 is SQVTM and CDR2 is ANQGSEA. CDR3 length equals 12 residues. V lost 4 bases and J 6 bases, leaving 12 bases between the germline ends. CDR3 protein: CSVGPFLHGYTF. The CDR3 DNA is TGCAGCGTTGGACCGTTTCTCCATGGCTACACCTTC.

The gene calls are TRBV9 and TRBJ2-2, with D tentatively TRBD2 (6 bases). Trimming stripped 0 bases from V and 3 bases from J, with 6 bases between. In germline, CDR1 is SGDLS, CDR2 YYNGEE. This CDR3 has 14 amino acids. In nucleotides, the CDR3 is TGTGCCAGCAGCGTAGTAGCGGACACCGGGGAGCTGTTTTTT. Protein product: CASSVVADTGELFF.

The J gene is TRBJ2-1, the V gene TRBV18; D gene ambiguous. Trimming removed 3 bases from V and 4 bases from J, with 7 bases in between. The CDR3 has 13 residues. CDR1 is KGHSH and CDR2 is LQKENI in the germline V gene. The CDR3 DNA is TGTGCCAGCTCACCGTGGGCATACAATGAGCAGTTCTTC. Its protein product is CASSPWAYNEQFF.

The chain couples TRBV7-9 to TRBJ2-1; 7 bases match TRBD1. From germline, CDR1 is SEHNR and CDR2 FQNEAQ (reference sequence). Germline trimming cut 6 bases from V and 4 bases from J; bases unmatched to any gene: 9. The CDR3 covers 15 residues. CDR3 sequence (DNA): TGTGCCAGCAGTGATAGGGGGCTACCGTACAATGAGCAGTTCTTC. Residues: CASSDRGLPYNEQFF.

In this sample, this clonotype turned up a few times. J is TRBJ2-7 and V is TRBV7-9; D unclear. Trimming stripped 0 bases from V and 7 bases from J, with 10 bases between. The CDR3 is made up of 13 amino acids. The V gene's germline CDR1 is SEHNR and CDR2 FQNEAQ (reference sequence). Written as DNA, the CDR3 is TGTGCCAGCAGCTTAGCCCCCCCCCCGGAGCAGTACTTC. It translates to CASSLAPPPEQYF.

This clonotype came up once. The chain employs TRBV7-9 and TRBJ2-1; TRBD1 might be the D (5 bases). CDR3 length equals 14 residues. The V end lost 1 base, the J end lost 6 bases, and 10 bases lay between the germline ends. Germline V lookup: CDR1 SEHNR, CDR2 FQNEAQ (reference sequence). The CDR3 protein is CASSLEGPGNEQFF. The CDR3 DNA reads as TGTGCCAGCAGCTTAGAGGGGCCGGGCAATGAGCAGTTCTTC.

This clonotype was picked up many times. The chain joins TRBV7-9 to TRBJ2-5; 7 bases map to TRBD1. The CDR3 sequence is 13 residues long. Germline values: CDR1 SEHNR, CDR2 FQNEAQ (reference sequence). V lost 5 bases, J lost 4 bases, and 4 bases stayed unmatched. The CDR3 nucleotides read TGTGCCAGCAGCGTGACAGGGCGAGAGACCCAGTACTTC. Translation gives CASSVTGRETQYF.

The chain couples TRBV20-1 to TRBJ2-3; 7 positions agree with TRBD2. J was trimmed by 2 bases and V by 3 bases; bases with no gene match: 8. Germline V gene sequence: CDR1 DFQATT, CDR2 SNEGSKA (reference sequence). The CDR3 runs 15 residues. The CDR3 coding sequence is TGCAGTGCTAGTCGGGTAGCGGGCTACACAGATACGCAGTATTTT. The encoded protein is CSASRVAGYTDTQYF.

Only a few counts were recorded for this clonotype. The gene calls are TRBV21-1 and TRBJ2-5; TRBD1 was called by the table and not checked on the DNA. With the DNA end fitting TRBJ2-7 better, the J assignment may be wrong. TRBV21-1 is noted as a pseudogene. This CDR3 has 14 residues. The CDR3 DNA reads as TGTGCCAGCAGCATGAGACCGGCTATGGGCGAGCAGTACTTC. Its protein product is CASSMRPAMGEQYF.

The V and J genes are TRBV6-5 and TRBJ1-2; D is possibly TRBD1 (6 bases). Germline V gene sequence: CDR1 MNHEY, CDR2 SVGAGI. V was trimmed by 4 bases and J by 4 bases, leaving 16 bases between them. CDR3 size: 15 residues. CDR3 nucleotides: TGTGCCAGCAGTTCCAGGGGTGTAGGGGTCTATGGCTACACCTTC. Its translation is CASSSRGVGVYGYTF.

This clonotype has only a few counts. The chain uses TRBV7-6 and TRBJ2-3; 9 bases are shared with TRBD2. Germline trimming cut 5 bases from V and 5 bases from J; bases unmatched to any gene: 11. The CDR3 consists of 16 residues. Germline V lookup: CDR1 SGHVS, CDR2 FNYEAQ. The CDR3 loop reads CASSPVGRGGRDTQYF. CDR3 nucleotides: TGTGCCAGCAGCCCCGTGGGGCGGGGGGGTAGAGATACGCAGTATTTT.

V usage is TRBV2 and J usage is TRBJ1-4, with TRBD1 matching over 11 bases. CDR1 and CDR2 (germline): SNHLY, FYNNEI. V was pared by 6 bases and J by 6 bases, with 3 bases of the junction left unmatched. The CDR3 is 14 amino acids. Written as DNA, the CDR3 is TGTGCCAGCAGGACGGGACAGGGGGATGAAAAACTGTTTTTT. It yields the protein CASRTGQGDEKLFF.

The chain links TRBV7-8 to TRBJ1-1; D remains ambiguous. V was shortened by 5 bases and J by 3 bases, with 10 bases between the two germline ends. CDR1 is SGHVS, CDR2 FQNEAQ, per germline. This CDR3 has 13 residues. The CDR3 spells CASSHLWDTEAFF. CDR3 bases: TGTGCCAGCAGCCACCTTTGGGACACTGAAGCTTTCTTT. The variable domain in full, completed from reference TRBV7-8 and TRBJ1-1, reads GAGVSQSPRYKVAKRGQDVALRCDPISGHVSLFWYQQALGQGPEFLTYFQNEAQLDKSGLPSDRFFAERPEGSVSTLKIQRTQQEDSAVYLCASSHLWDTEAFFGQGTRLTVV.